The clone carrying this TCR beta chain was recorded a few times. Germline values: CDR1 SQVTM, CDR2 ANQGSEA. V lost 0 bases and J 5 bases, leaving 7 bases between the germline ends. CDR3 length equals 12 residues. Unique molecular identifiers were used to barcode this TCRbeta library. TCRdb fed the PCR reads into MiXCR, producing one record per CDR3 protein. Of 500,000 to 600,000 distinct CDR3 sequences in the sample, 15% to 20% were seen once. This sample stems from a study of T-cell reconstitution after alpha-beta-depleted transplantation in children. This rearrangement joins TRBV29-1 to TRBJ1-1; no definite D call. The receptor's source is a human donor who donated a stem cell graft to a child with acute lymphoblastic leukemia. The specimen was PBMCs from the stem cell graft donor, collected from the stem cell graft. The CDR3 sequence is CSVEEGITEAFF. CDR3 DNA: TGCAGCGTTGAAGAAGGCATAACTGAAGCTTTCTTT.